This T cell receptor (beta chain) is drawn from a study of shared clonotypes between healthy human individuals (TCRdb year 2020). At the level of the whole study: A couple of women and three men aged 18 to 49 years were included in the cohort. The study deeply sequenced blood TCR repertoires of about 5 healthy adults to estimate repertoire size and the extent of clonotype sharing between individuals. For each donor, CD4 naive and CD4 memory were each run on three plates, CD8 naive on two plates, and CD8 memory on one plate. Libraries were prepared and TCR repertoires were sequenced by different laboratories using diverse techniques, in order to increase sequencing depth and limit assay-specific biases. Per donor, leukapheresis produced somewhere between about 0.94 and 9.5 billion PBMCs.

As regards this clone: Its target antigen remains unknown. No much larger clone exists at a distance of one base, and base qualities are not known.

The donors were healthy, HIV-negative adults who had no recently reported acute infections or vaccinations. Every donor was a Caucasian adult residing in Nashville, Tennessee, USA. CD4+ T cells were enriched through magnetic negative selection, after which naive cells were positively selected on CD45RA and the remaining negative fraction served as the memory subset. After blood collection by leukapheresis, PBMCs were isolated using Ficoll-Histopaque density gradient centrifugation and then cryopreserved in the vapor phase of liquid nitrogen. Purity and quantity of every magnetically sorted T cell population were checked by analytical flow cytometry. Genomic DNA was isolated from every sorted fraction and measured by UV absorbance on a Nanodrop 2000c. Using the deep immunoSEQ assay, multiplex PCR amplified TCR CDR3 regions from genomic DNA. Extracted genomic DNA from each cell subset was distributed evenly across all wells of several immunoSEQ 96-well plates, and each plate was treated as a replicate. Each replicate PCR for sorted subsets received approximately 200 ng genomic DNA, equal to roughly 33,000 T cell genomes. Purified libraries were measured with a Qubit 3.0 fluorometer, size-checked on a Bioanalyzer 2100, and measured again with the KAPA Library Quantification kit. A separate single-read 150-cycle Illumina NextSeq 550 flow cell was used to sequence each immunoSEQ 96-well plate. The original pipeline was this. Because the immunoSEQ output included only junctional sequences and no quality scores, the filtering could not be the same as the filtering used for full-length reads. Sequences were annotated with PyIR, a Python wrapper for IgBLAST v1.9, and V/J genes and CDR3 were assigned using IMGT germline references. Reads with weak V/J assignments (E-value above 1e-6), missing CDR3, stop codons, out-of-frame junctions, or ambiguous translated residues were removed. V3J clonotypes were defined by identical inferred V gene, J gene, and CDR3 amino acid sequence. The percentage overlap between two repertoires was calculated by dividing the number of shared unique clonotypes by the size of the smaller repertoire. Richness of each repertoire was evaluated using RTK rarefaction, the Chao1 estimator, and Recon v2.1 estimates of unobserved clonotypes. Generation probabilities were computed with OLGA for all TCRbeta clonotypes obtained by the gDNA method from several donors. TCRdb obtained this table from immuneACCESS and retained in-frame rearrangements with V and J assigned. These tables miss some clones; where compared with another copy, unresolved V genes account for less than half of the shortfall, and the remainder is unexplained. For V, J and clone size, that table is used; D and trimming come from the DNA. Recorded for this sample are a few hundred thousand clones; over 60% of them occurred a single time. The top ten hold around 10% of the sample.

Study-wide conclusions, independent of this receptor: Naive subsets generally had larger estimated clonotype richness than memory subsets. Roughly 5% of naive CD4, 3.5% of naive CD8, about 2.1% of memory CD4, and 0.4% of memory CD8 clonotypes were shared across several donors. Clonotypes shared by all four sorted-subset donors showed higher generation probabilities than non-shared clonotypes. Sampling was restricted to blood, and TCR repertoires in tissues likely differ from the TCR repertoires found in blood. Incomplete sequencing was indicated by rarefaction of sorted-subset datasets, despite the large sequencing depth. Pairwise subsampling indicated that sequencing depth was expected to affect the degree of clonotype sharing among donors. The small number of donors limited the genetic and exposure-history diversity represented.

Looking up the germline V gene (reference sequence) yields CDR1 SGHKS and CDR2 YYEKEE. The V end loses 4 bases and the J end loses 4 bases, and a stretch of 11 bases separates them. The CDR3 starts with the cysteine, ends with the phenylalanine, and has 13 residues. Kept here is only the CDR3 DNA, which spans 39 bases and is read in frame from base 1. The sequence is built from TRBV5-5 and TRBJ1-2; the D gene is not confidently resolved. This TCR was sampled from a man in his thirties or forties in good health. Sequencing input: memory CD4+ T cells sorted from blood. The label giving this sample's cell subset or site can be read as: CD45RA-negative fraction. CDR3 protein: CASSLPGSYGYTF. DNA sequence: TGTGCCAGCAGCCTACCGGGTTCCTATGGCTACACCTTC.